The 4 T cell receptor beta chains listed next were all sequenced from one sample in a study of CD8+ T cells in alopecia areata. Reverse transcribed after extraction, RNA yielded cDNA as the sequencing template. The method was immunoSEQ multiplex PCR; TCRdb's version includes in-frame clones alone and lacks a portion of them. The sample shows hundreds of thousands of clones, around two thirds of them seen only once. The sample in question was CD4+ T cells sorted from blood, obtained at week 0. These TCRs come from a human donor with alopecia areata.

This clone was seen a few times. This sequence joins TRBV19 and TRBJ1-4; D perhaps matches TRBD1 (6 bases). Trimming shortened V by 6 bases and J by 7 bases, and 6 bases separated the two germline ends. CDR1 is LNHDA and CDR2 is SQIVND in the germline V gene (reference sequence). This CDR3 has 11 residues. Written as DNA, the CDR3 is TGTGCCAGTAGAGGGGGTGAAAAACTGTTTTTT. This sequence encodes CASRGGEKLFF.

The gene calls are TRBV7-6 and TRBJ1-4, with TRBD1 identical over 7 bases. The CDR3 spans 15 residues. With V trimmed by 1 base and J by 7 bases, 6 bases remained unmatched. CDR1 is SGHVS, CDR2 FNYEAQ, per germline. This CDR3 is CASSLGQGGSEKLFF. In DNA, the CDR3 is TGTGCCAGCAGCTTAGGACAGGGAGGCAGTGAAAAACTGTTTTTT.

The chain joins TRBV18 to TRBJ1-5; no firm D call. The CDR3 loop spans 13 amino acids. CDR1 and CDR2 (germline): KGHSH, LQKENI. V lost 3 bases to trimming and J lost 1 base, with 4 bases between them. CDR3 loop: CASSPPSNQPQHF. The CDR3 region has the DNA TGTGCCAGCTCACCTCCGAGCAATCAGCCCCAGCATTTT.

The rearrangement joins TRBV5-1 to TRBJ1-1; D possibly corresponds to TRBD1 (5 bases). This CDR3 spans 15 amino acids. Trimming left V 4 bases short and J 0 bases short, with 13 bases between. Germline CDR1 reads SGHRS; CDR2 reads YFSETQ. The CDR3 region is CASSPGWGMNTEAFF. The DNA for the CDR3 is TGCGCCAGCAGCCCCGGTTGGGGGATGAACACTGAAGCTTTCTTT.